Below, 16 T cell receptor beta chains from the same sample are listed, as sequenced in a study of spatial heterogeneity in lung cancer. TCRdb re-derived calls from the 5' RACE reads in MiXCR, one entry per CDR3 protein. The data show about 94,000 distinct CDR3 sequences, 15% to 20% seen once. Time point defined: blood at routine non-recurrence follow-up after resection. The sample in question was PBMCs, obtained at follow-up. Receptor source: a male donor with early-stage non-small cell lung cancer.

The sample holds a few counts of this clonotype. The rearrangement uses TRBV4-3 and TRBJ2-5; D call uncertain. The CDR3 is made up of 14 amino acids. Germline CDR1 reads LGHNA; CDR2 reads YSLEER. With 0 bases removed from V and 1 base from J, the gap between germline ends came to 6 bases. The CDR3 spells CASSQDRSQETQYF. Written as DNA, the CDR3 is TGCGCCAGCAGCCAAGACAGAAGCCAAGAGACCCAGTACTTC.

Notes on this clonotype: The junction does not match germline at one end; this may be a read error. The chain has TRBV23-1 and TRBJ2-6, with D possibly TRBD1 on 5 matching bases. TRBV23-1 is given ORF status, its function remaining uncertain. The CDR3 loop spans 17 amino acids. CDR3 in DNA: TGCGCCACCAGTCCCCAAACAGGTCCGGCTGGGGCCAACGTCCTGACTTTC. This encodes CATSPQTGPAGANVLTF.

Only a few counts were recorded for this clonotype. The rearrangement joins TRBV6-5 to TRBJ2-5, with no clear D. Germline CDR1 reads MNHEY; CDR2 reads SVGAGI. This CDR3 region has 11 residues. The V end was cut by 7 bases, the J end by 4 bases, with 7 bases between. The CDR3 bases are TGTGCCAGCATCAGAGGAGAGACCCAGTACTTC. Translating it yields CASIRGETQYF.

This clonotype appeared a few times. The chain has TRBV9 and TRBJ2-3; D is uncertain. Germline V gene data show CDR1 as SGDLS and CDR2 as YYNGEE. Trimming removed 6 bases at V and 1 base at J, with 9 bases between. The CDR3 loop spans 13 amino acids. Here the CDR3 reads CASNPDGTDTQYF. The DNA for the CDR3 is TGTGCCAGCAACCCTGACGGCACAGATACGCAGTATTTT.

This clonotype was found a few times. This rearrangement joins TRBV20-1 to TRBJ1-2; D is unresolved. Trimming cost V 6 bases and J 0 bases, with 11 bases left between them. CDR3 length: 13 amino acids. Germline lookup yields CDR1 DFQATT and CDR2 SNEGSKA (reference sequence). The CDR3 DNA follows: TGCAGTGCCACTGGGCAAGCTAACTATGGCTACACCTTC. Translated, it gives CSATGQANYGYTF.

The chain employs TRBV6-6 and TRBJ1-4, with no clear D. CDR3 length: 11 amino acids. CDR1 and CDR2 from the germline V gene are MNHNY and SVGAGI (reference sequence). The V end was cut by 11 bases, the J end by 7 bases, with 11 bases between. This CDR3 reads CAADGGEKLFF. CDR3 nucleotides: TGTGCCGCGGACGGCGGTGAAAAACTGTTTTTT.

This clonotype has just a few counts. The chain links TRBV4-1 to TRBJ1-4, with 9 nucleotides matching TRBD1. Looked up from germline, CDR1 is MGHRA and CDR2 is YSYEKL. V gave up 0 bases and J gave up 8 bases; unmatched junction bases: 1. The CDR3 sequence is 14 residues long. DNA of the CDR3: TGCGCCAGCAGCCAAGATGGGACAGGGGAAAAACTGTTTTTT. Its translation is CASSQDGTGEKLFF.

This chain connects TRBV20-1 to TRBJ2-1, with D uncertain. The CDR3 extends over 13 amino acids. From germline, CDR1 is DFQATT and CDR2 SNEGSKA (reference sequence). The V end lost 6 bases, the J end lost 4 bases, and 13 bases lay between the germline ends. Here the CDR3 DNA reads TGCAGTGCACAGAGGACCTTTTACAATGAGCAGTTCTTC. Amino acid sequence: CSAQRTFYNEQFF.

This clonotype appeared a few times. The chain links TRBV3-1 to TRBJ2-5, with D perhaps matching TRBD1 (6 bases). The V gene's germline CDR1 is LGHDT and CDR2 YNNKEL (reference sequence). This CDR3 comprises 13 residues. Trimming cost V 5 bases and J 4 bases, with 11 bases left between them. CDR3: CASSAGQRETQYF. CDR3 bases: TGTGCCAGCAGCGCCGGACAGAGAGAGACCCAGTACTTC.

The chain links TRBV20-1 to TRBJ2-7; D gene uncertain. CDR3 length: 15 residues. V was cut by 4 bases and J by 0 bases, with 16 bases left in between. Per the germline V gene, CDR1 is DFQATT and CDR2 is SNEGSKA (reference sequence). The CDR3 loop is CSATVAASYSYEQYF. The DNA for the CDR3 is TGCAGTGCTACGGTCGCGGCCAGTTACTCCTACGAGCAGTACTTC.

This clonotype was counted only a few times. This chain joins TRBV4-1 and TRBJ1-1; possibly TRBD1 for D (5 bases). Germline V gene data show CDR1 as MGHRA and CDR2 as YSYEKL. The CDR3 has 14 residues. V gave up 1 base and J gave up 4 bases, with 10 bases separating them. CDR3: CASSQGRGGTEAFF. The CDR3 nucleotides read TGCGCCAGCAGCCAAGGGAGGGGTGGCACTGAAGCTTTCTTT.

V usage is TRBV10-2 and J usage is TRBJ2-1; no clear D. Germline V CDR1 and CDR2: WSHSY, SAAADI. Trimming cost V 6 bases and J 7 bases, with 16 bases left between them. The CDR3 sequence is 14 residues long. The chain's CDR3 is CASRVGFRPNEQFF. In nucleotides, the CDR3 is TGCGCCAGCAGAGTCGGGTTTAGGCCGAATGAGCAGTTCTTC.

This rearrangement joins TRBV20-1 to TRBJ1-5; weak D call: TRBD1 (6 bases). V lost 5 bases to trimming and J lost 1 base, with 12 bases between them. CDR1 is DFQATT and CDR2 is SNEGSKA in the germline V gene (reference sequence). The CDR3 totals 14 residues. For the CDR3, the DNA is TGCAGTGCTCAGACAGGAGGCAGCAATCAGCCCCAGCATTTT. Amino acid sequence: CSAQTGGSNQPQHF.

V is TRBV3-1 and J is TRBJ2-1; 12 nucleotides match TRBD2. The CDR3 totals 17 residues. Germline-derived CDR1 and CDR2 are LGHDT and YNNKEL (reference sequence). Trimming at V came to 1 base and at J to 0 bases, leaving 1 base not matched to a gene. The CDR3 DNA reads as TGTGCCAGCAGCCAAGGGACTAGCGGGATCTCCTACAATGAGCAGTTCTTC. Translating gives CASSQGTSGISYNEQFF.

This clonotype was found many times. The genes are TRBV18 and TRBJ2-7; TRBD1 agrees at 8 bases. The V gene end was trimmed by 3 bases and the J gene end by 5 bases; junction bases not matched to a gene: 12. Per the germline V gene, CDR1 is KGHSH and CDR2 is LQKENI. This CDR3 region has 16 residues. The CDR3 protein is CASSPRLGTGTHEQYF. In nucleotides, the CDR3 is TGTGCCAGCTCACCCCGACTCGGGACAGGCACACACGAGCAGTACTTC.

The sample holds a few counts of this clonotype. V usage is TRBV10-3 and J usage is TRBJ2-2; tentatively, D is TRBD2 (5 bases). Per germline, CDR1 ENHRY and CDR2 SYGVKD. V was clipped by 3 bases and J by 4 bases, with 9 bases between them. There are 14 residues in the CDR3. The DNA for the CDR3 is TGTGCCATCAGTGACCTAGCAAGCACCGGGGAGCTGTTTTTT. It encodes CAISDLASTGELFF.